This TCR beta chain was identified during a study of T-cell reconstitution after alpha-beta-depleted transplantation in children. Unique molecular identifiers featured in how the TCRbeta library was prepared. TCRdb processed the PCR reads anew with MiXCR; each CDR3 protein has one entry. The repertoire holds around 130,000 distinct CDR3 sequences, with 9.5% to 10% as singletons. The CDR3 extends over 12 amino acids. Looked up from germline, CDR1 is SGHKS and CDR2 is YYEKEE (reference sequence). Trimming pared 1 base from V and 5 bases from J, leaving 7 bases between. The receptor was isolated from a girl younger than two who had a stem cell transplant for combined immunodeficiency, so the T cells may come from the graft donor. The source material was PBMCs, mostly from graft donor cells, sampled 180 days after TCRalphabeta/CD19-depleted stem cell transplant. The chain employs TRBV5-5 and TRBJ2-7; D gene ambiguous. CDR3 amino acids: CASSLHLDEQYF. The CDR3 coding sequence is TGTGCCAGCAGCTTGCATTTAGACGAGCAGTACTTC.